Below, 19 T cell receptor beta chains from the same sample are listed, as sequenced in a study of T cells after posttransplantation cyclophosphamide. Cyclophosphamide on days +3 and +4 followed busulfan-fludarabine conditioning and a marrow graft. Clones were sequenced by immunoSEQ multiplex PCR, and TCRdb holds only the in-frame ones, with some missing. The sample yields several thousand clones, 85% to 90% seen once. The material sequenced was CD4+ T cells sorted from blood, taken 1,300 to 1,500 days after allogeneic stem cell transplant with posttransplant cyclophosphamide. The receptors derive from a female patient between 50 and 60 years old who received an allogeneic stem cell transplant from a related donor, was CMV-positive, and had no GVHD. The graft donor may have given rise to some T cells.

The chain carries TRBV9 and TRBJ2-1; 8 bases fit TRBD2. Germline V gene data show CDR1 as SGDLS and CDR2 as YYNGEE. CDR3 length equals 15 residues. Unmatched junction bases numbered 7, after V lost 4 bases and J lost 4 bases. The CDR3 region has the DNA TGTGCCAGCAGCCTTAGACTAGCGACATACAATGAGCAGTTCTTC. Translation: CASSLRLATYNEQFF.

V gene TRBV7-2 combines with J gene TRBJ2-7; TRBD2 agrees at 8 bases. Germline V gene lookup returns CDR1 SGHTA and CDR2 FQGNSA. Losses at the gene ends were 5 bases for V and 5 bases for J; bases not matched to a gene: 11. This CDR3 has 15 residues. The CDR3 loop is CASSRTGLAGHEQYF. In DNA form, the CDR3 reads TGTGCCAGCAGCCGTACGGGGCTAGCGGGCCACGAGCAGTACTTC.

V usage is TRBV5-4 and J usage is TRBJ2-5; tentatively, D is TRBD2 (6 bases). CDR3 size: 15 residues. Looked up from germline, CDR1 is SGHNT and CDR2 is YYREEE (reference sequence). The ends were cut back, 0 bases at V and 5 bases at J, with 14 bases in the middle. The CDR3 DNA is TGTGCCAGCAGCTTGGAACGGCGGGGATGGGAGACCCAGTACTTC. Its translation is CASSLERRGWETQYF. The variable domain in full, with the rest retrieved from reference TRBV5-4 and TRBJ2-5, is ETGVTQSPTHLIKTRGQQVTLRCSSQSGHNTVSWYQQALGQGPQFIFQYYREEENGRGNFPPRFSGLQFPNYSSELNVNALELDDSALYLCASSLERRGWETQYFGPGTRLLVL.

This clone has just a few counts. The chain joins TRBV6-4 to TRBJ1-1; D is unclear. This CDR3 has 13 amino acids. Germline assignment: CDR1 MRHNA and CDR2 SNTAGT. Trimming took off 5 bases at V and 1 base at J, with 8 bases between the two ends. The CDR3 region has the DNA TGTGCCAGCAGTCTAGAGGAGAACACTGAAGCTTTCTTT. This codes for CASSLEENTEAFF.

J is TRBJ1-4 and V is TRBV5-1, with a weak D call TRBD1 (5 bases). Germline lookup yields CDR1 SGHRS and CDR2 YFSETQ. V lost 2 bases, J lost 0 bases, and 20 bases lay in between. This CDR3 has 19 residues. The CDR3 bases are TGCGCCAGCAGCTTTGTGTATGGACATAGAGTTGCAACTAATGAAAAACTGTTTTTT. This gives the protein CASSFVYGHRVATNEKLFF.

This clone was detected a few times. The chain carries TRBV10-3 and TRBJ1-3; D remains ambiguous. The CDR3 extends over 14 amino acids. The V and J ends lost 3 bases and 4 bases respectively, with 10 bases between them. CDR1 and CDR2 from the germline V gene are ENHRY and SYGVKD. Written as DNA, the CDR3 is TGTGCCATCAGTGATCCCATCGGGGGAAACACCATATATTTT. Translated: CAISDPIGGNTIYF.

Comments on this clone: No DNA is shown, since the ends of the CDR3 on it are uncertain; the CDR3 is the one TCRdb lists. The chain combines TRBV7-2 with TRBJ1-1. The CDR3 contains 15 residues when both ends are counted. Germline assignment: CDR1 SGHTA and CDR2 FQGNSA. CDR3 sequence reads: CASSLVFWQRTEAFF.

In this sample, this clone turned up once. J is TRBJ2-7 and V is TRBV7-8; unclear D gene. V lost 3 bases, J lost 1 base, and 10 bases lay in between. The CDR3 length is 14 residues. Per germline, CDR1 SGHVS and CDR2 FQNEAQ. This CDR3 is CASSFTGQSYEQYF. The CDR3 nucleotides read TGTGCCAGCAGCTTTACGGGTCAATCCTACGAGCAGTACTTC.

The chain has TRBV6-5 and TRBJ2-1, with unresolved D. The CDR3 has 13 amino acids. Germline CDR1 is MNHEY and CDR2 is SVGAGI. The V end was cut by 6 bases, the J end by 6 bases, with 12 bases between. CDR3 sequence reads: CASSLFAGNEQFF. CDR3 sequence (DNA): TGTGCCAGCAGCCTTTTTGCCGGCAATGAGCAGTTCTTC.

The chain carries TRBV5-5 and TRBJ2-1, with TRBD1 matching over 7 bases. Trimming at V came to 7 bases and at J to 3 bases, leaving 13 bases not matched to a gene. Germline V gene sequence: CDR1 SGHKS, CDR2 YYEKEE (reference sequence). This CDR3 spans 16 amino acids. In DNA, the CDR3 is TGTGCCAGCGTCTCACTAAAAGGGGGCTACTACAATGAGCAGTTCTTC. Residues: CASVSLKGGYYNEQFF.

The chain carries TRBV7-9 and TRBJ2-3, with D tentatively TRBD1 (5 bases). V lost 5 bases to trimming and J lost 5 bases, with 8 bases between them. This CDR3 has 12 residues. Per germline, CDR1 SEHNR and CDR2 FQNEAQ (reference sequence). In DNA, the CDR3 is TGTGCCAGCAGCCTCAGGGTAGATACGCAGTATTTT. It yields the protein CASSLRVDTQYF. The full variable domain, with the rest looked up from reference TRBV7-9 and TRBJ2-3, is DTGVSQNPRHKITKRGQNVTFRCDPISEHNRLYWYRQTLGQGPEFLTYFQNEAQLEKSRLLSDRFSAERPKGSFSTLEIQRTEQGDSAMYLCASSLRVDTQYFGPGTRLTVL.

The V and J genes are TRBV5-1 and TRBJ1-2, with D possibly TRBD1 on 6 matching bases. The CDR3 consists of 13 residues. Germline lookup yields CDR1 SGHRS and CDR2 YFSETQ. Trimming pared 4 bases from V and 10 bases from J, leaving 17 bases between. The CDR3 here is CASSLNREPVYTF. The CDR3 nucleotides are TGCGCCAGCAGCCTAAACAGGGAACCGGTCTACACCTTC.

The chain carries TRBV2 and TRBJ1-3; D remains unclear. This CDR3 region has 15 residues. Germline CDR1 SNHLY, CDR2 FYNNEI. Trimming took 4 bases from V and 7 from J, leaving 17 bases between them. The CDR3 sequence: CASSAETSRGNTIYF. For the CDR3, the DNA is TGTGCCAGCAGTGCGGAAACGTCGAGAGGCAACACCATATATTTT.

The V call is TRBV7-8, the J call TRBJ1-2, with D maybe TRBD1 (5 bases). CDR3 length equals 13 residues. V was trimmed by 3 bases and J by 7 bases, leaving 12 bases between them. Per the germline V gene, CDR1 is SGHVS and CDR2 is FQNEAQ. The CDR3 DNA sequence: TGTGCCAGCAGCTTGGCCTCGGGGGTTGGCTACACCTTC. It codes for CASSLASGVGYTF.

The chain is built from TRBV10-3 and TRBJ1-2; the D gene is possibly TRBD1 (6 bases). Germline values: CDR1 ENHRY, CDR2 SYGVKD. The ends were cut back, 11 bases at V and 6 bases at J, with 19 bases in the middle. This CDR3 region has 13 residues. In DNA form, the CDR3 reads TGTGCCTCAATCGGACAGACTTCACATGGCTACACCTTC. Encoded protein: CASIGQTSHGYTF.

The CDR3 nucleotides are TGTGCCAGTAGTGTTACCGGGACAGGGAACTATGGCTACACCTTC. This codes for CASSVTGTGNYGYTF. This chain connects TRBV19 to TRBJ1-2; 9 bases align to TRBD1. Per germline, CDR1 LNHDA and CDR2 SQIVND (reference sequence). The ends lost 5 bases at V and 2 bases at J; junction bases unmatched: 6. The length of the CDR3 is 15 residues.

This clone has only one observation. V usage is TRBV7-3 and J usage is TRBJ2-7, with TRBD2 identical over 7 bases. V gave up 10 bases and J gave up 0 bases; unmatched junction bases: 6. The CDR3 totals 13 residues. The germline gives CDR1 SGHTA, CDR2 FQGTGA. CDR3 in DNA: TGTGCCACCCCCGGGAGGAGCTCCTACGAGCAGTACTTC. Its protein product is CATPGRSSYEQYF.

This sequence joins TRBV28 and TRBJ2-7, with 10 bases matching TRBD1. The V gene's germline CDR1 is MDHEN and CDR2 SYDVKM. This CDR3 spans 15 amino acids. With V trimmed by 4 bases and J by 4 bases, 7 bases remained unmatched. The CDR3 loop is CASSSPGTGAYEQYF. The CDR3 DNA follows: TGTGCCAGCAGTTCCCCAGGGACAGGGGCTTACGAGCAGTACTTC.

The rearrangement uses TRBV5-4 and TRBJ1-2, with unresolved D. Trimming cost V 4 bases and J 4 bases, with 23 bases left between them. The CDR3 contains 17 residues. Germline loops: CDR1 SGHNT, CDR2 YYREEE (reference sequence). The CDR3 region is CASSPGGGSVLSYGYTF. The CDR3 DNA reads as TGTGCCAGCAGCCCCGGAGGTGGATCCGTACTAAGCTATGGCTACACCTTC.